This T cell receptor (beta chain) was identified during a study of T cell repertoires in cytomegalovirus infection. A single record per CDR3 protein comes from TCRdb applying MiXCR to the reads. The data contain 200,000 or so distinct CDR3 sequences, approximately 38% of them singletons. Concerning this clonotype: The antigen is undetermined.

The CDR3 sequence is 14 residues long. Per the germline V gene, CDR1 is DFQATT and CDR2 is SNEGSKA (reference sequence). V was shortened by 6 bases and J by 6 bases, with 18 bases between the two germline ends. Sequencing used CD8+ T cells from cultured PBMCs, obtained from culture after CMV antigen stimulation. This chain joins TRBV20-1 and TRBJ2-1; no reliable D call. The TCR originated in a human donor in good health (CMV status not recorded). Some clones in this sample may be carry-over from other donors' samples. CDR3: CSARTVGMSNEQFF. CDR3 nucleotide sequence: TGCAGTGCCAGAACAGTGGGGATGTCCAATGAGCAGTTCTTC.